This TCR beta chain came from a study of T cell responses to AZD1222 COVID-19 vaccine. Whole-study results and caveats: Unmutated variant regions are reportedly targeted by nearly half of spike-specific TCRs.

As to this clone: Antigen: not known.

The CDR3 runs 15 residues. CDR1 and CDR2 from the germline V gene are LGHNA and YNFKEQ. V lost 3 bases to trimming and J lost 9 bases, with 18 bases between them. Assay used: immunoSEQ multiplex PCR; TCRdb lists only in-frame clones, some missing. The data contain approximately 96,000 clones, around nine tenths of them seen just once; the ten biggest clones take up 9.5% to 13%. The chain uses TRBV4-2 and TRBJ2-1, with D perhaps matching TRBD1 or TRBD2 (5 bases each). The sequence was obtained from an adult who received the AZD1222 COVID-19 vaccine. The source was peripheral blood, collected 28 days after the second AZD1222 dose. DNA for the CDR3: TGTGCCAGCAGCCACTTCCGCGTGGGGGTGGGTGAGCAGTTCTTC. As protein: CASSHFRVGVGEQFF.